The 12 T cell receptor beta chains below were found in one sample sequenced in a study of T-cell memory formation after mild COVID-19. MiXCR was run by TCRdb on the 5' RACE reads, yielding one entry per CDR3 protein. The table lists 450,000 to 650,000 distinct CDR3 sequences, roughly 18% of them singletons. Sequencing was performed on PBMCs or a T cell subset sorted from them (not recorded which). Receptors originate from an adult woman who had mild COVID-19 (a few samples of this study predate the infection). Cell type and time point are not known.

The V call is TRBV7-3, the J call TRBJ2-3, with 10 bases lining up with TRBD2. CDR1 is SGHTA and CDR2 is FQGTGA in the germline V gene. The trim removed 0 bases at V and 1 base at J, leaving 4 bases unmatched. The CDR3 totals 17 residues. CDR3 amino acids: CASSLTPGLAGTDTQYF. CDR3 in DNA: TGTGCCAGCAGCTTAACGCCCGGACTAGCGGGCACAGATACGCAGTATTTT.

This clonotype was observed a few times. This chain's CDR3 is CASSQDVWGGTEAFF. The CDR3 bases are TGCGCCAGCAGCCAAGACGTGTGGGGGGGCACTGAAGCTTTCTTT. This sequence joins TRBV4-1 and TRBJ1-1; tentatively, D is TRBD1 (5 bases). The CDR3 consists of 15 residues. CDR1 and CDR2 (germline): MGHRA, YSYEKL. The germline V and J ends were trimmed by 0 bases and 4 bases, with 12 bases remaining between them.

This clonotype has at least ten counts. The chain combines TRBV15 with TRBJ2-2; D not certain. The ends were cut back, 6 bases at V and 0 bases at J, with 5 bases in the middle. Germline values: CDR1 LNHNV, CDR2 YYDKDF (reference sequence). This CDR3 spans 13 amino acids. The CDR3 region is CATRAANTGELFF. The CDR3 DNA is TGTGCCACCAGGGCCGCGAACACCGGGGAGCTGTTTTTT.

This clonotype was recorded at least ten times. The chain combines TRBV29-1 with TRBJ2-1; 9 bases agree with TRBD2. Germline V CDR1 and CDR2: SQVTM, ANQGSEA. The junction had 8 bases not matched to a gene; V was cut back by 3 bases and J by 8 bases. This CDR3 has 14 residues. The chain's CDR3 is CSVEVSGSMYEQFF. The CDR3, as DNA: TGCAGCGTTGAGGTTAGCGGGAGTATGTATGAGCAGTTCTTC.

V and J are TRBV6-5 and TRBJ2-7; D perhaps matches TRBD1 (6 bases). Trimming removed 0 bases at V and 6 bases at J, with 6 bases between. Germline CDR1 reads MNHEY; CDR2 reads SVGAGI. The CDR3 length is 12 residues. The CDR3 region has the DNA TGTGCCAGCAGTTACTCAGGGGGCGAGCAGTACTTC. As protein: CASSYSGGEQYF.

Ten or more counts support this clonotype. The chain carries TRBV6-1 and TRBJ2-5; D assignment may be TRBD1 or TRBD2 (6 bases each). Germline lookup yields CDR1 MNHNS and CDR2 SASEGT. The CDR3 is 15 residues long. V shed 0 bases and J shed 2 bases, with 10 bases lying between them. Here the CDR3 DNA reads TGTGCCAGCAGTGAAGCTCGGGGGCCGCAAGAGACCCAGTACTTC. Its protein is CASSEARGPQETQYF.

This chain joins TRBV5-4 and TRBJ2-4, with 9 bases lining up with TRBD1. The CDR3 covers 15 residues. V dropped 4 bases and J dropped 6; count of bases not matched to a gene: 8. The V gene's germline CDR1 is SGHNT and CDR2 YYREEE (reference sequence). CDR3 amino acids: CASSPGGQGRNIQYF. CDR3 DNA sequence: TGTGCCAGCAGCCCAGGAGGACAGGGGCGAAACATTCAGTACTTC. The variable domain in full, completed from reference TRBV5-4 and TRBJ2-4, reads ETGVTQSPTHLIKTRGQQVTLRCSSQSGHNTVSWYQQALGQGPQFIFQYYREEENGRGNFPPRFSGLQFPNYSSELNVNALELDDSALYLCASSPGGQGRNIQYFGAGTRLSVL.

CDR3 protein: CASRRRLAGKKETQYF. The CDR3 DNA reads TGTGCCAGCAGGCGACGACTAGCGGGGAAAAAAGAGACCCAGTACTTC. The chain uses TRBV28 and TRBJ2-5, with 11 bases aligning to TRBD2. This CDR3 region has 16 residues. The germline V gene has CDR1 MDHEN and CDR2 SYDVKM. J gave up 3 bases and V 6 bases, and 9 bases lay outside the gene matches.

This clonotype was counted a few times. The rearrangement uses TRBV5-1 and TRBJ2-7, with 12 bases that match TRBD1. The CDR3 totals 15 residues. Germline trimming cut 6 bases from V and 1 base from J; bases unmatched to any gene: 5. The germline V gene has CDR1 SGHRS and CDR2 YFSETQ. CDR3 nucleotide sequence: TGCGCCAGCACAAGGGGACAGGGGGCTTCCTACGAGCAGTACTTC. Protein: CASTRGQGASYEQYF.

The chain couples TRBV29-1 to TRBJ1-1; 8 nucleotides align to TRBD1. J lost 5 bases, V lost 3 bases, and 11 bases had no gene match. The germline V gene encodes CDR1 SQVTM and CDR2 ANQGSEA. The CDR3 is made up of 15 amino acids. CDR3 in amino acids: CSVDGGQGAATEAFF. The CDR3 nucleotides are TGCAGCGTTGATGGTGGGCAGGGGGCCGCGACTGAAGCTTTCTTT.

This clonotype was seen a handful of times. The chain joins TRBV18 to TRBJ2-7; either TRBD1 or TRBD2 may fit D (5 bases each). Germline V CDR1 and CDR2: KGHSH, LQKENI. The CDR3 is 11 amino acids. Trimming removed 4 bases from V and 9 bases from J, with 10 bases in between. Here the CDR3 reads CASSQGDGQYF. The DNA of the CDR3 is TGTGCCAGCTCACAAGGGGACGGGCAGTACTTC.

This clonotype was picked up a small number of times. The chain is built from TRBV18 and TRBJ2-3; no clear D. The V and J ends lost 2 bases and 1 base respectively, with 7 bases between them. The CDR3 runs 14 residues. The germline V gene has CDR1 KGHSH and CDR2 LQKENI. DNA for the CDR3: TGTGCCAGCTCACCAAGACGGGGCACAGATACGCAGTATTTT. Translating gives CASSPRRGTDTQYF.